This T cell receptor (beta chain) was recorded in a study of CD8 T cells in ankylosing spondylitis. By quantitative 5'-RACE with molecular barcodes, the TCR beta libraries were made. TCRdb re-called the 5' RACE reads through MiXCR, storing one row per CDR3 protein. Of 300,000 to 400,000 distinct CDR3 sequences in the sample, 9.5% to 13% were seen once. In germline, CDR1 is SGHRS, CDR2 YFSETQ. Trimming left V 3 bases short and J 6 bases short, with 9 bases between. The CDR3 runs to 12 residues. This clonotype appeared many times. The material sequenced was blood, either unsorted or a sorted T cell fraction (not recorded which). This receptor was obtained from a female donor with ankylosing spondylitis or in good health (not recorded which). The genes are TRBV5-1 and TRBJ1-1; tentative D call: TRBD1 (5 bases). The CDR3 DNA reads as TGCGCCAGCAGCTCACAGGCATCTGAAGCTTTCTTT. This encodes CASSSQASEAFF.